The entry that follows covers one TCR beta chain sequence. Its specificity is not known. This entry comes from a study of vaccination effects on CD4 cells after COVID-19. Study-wide findings and caveats: Healthy vaccine recipients' vaccine-induced clones were almost all SARS-CoV-2 mono-reactive.

Clones were read by immunoSEQ multiplex PCR, and TCRdb kept only the in-frame ones, dropping some. The repertoire consists of about 24,000 clones, with 81% occurring once and the leading ten covering around 5.3%. Deletions cut 3 bases from V and 0 bases from J, with 20 bases between. CDR3 size: 18 residues. CDR1 is KGHSH, CDR2 LQKENI, per germline. Sequencing in the ViraFEST assay came after antigen-specific CD4+ T cells had been expanded with viral peptide pools, which were used to stimulate PBMC. Following an approximately 10-day culture, CD4+ T cells were purified. Participants received two doses of either the BNT162b2 or mRNA-1273 vaccine. Vaccinated participants had no history of SARS-CoV-2 infection and tested negative for nucleocapsid antibodies. It was with roughly 11 IU/ml IL-2 and 10 ug/ml peptides that some 1.8 million PBMC per well were cultured. On both days 3 and 7, half of the culture medium was replaced with IL-2 medium.

The rearrangement joins TRBV18 to TRBJ1-2; D possibly corresponds to TRBD1 (5 bases). This specimen was CD4+ T cells from PBMCs cultured with SARS-CoV-2 spike peptides, taken after COVID-19 vaccination. This clonotype was sampled from a human donor who received a COVID-19 vaccine. Some clones in this sample may be carry-over from other donors' samples. In nucleotides, the CDR3 is TGTGCCAGCTCACCTCAGAGAGACAGACAACCTACTAACTATGGCTACACCTTC. Its protein product is CASSPQRDRQPTNYGYTF.